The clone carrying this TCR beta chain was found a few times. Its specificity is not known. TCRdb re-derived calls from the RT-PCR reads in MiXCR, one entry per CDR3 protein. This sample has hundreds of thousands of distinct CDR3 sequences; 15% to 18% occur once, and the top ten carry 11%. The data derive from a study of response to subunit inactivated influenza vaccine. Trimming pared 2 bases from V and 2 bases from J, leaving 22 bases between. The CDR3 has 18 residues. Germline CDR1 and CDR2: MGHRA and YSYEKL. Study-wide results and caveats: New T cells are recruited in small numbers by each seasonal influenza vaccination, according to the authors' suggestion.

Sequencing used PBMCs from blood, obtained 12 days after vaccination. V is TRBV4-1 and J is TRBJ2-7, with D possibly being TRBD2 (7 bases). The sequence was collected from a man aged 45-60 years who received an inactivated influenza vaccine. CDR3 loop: CASSQLPSSGGGAYEQYF. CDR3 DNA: TGCGCCAGCAGCCAACTCCCATCAAGTGGGGGGGGCGCCTACGAGCAGTACTTC.